Sequencing of this TCR delta chain was carried out in a study of gamma-delta T cells after stem cell transplantation. The CDR3 consists of 18 residues. The V end lost 3 bases, the J end lost 1 base, and 23 bases lay between the germline ends. Germline CDR1 and CDR2: GEAIGNYY and EKD. A remark on this clone: Since a far larger clone is one base different, this is likely a read error. Other DNA sequences in this sample translate to the same CDR3.

TCRdb ran CATT on the RT-PCR reads. Counted here are around 900 delta-chain clones, about 3% occurring once; the ten biggest clones make up just over 55%. The clonotype comes from a human donor. It is not recorded whose cells these are; they may come from a transplant donor. The rearrangement joins TRDV2 to TRDJ1; D is possibly TRDD3 (5 bases). The sequenced sample consisted of gamma-delta T cells. Written as DNA, the CDR3 is TGTGCCTGTGACGCGATCCCGGGGGTCACCCTGGGCACCGATAAACTCATCTTT. It encodes CACDAIPGVTLGTDKLIF.